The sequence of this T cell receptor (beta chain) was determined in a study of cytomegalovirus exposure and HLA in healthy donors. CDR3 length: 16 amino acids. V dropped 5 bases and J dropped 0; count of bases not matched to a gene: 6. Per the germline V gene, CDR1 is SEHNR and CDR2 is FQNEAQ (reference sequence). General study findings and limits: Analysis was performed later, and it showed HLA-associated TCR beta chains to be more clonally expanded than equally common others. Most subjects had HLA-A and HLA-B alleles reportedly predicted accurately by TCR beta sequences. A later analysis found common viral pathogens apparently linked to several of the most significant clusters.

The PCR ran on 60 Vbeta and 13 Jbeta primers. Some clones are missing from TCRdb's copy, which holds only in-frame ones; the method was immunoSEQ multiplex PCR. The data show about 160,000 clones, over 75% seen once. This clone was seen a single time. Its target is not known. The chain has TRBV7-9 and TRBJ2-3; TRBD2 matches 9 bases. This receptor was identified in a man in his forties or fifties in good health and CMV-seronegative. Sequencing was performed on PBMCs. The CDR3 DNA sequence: TGTGCCAGCAGCAGCACCGGGACTAGCAGCACAGATACGCAGTATTTT. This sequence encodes CASSSTGTSSTDTQYF.